These 14 T cell receptor beta chains were sequenced from one sample in a study of cytomegalovirus exposure and HLA in healthy donors. Amplification used 60 Vbeta primers and 13 Jbeta primers. The method was immunoSEQ multiplex PCR; TCRdb's version includes in-frame clones alone and lacks a portion of them. The data contain approximately 190,000 clones, around 85% of them singletons. Sample: PBMCs. These receptor sequences come from a man aged 40-55 years in good health and CMV-seropositive.

The chain is built from TRBV6-6 and TRBJ2-5; weak D call: TRBD2 (5 bases). CDR1 is MNHNY, CDR2 SVGAGI, per germline (reference sequence). The CDR3 is 13 amino acids. V lost 6 bases, J lost 1 base, and 9 bases lay in between. This CDR3 reads CASSETSQETQYF. The CDR3 DNA sequence: TGTGCCAGCAGCGAAACTAGCCAAGAGACCCAGTACTTC.

The chain links TRBV5-1 to TRBJ2-2, with 9 nucleotides matching TRBD1. V shed 6 bases, J shed 3 bases, and the junction held 6 bases outside the gene matches. The CDR3 totals 15 residues. Germline loops: CDR1 SGHRS, CDR2 YFSETQ. The CDR3 is CASTRTGVYTGELFF. As DNA, the CDR3 is TGCGCCAGCACACGGACAGGGGTCTACACCGGGGAGCTGTTTTTT.

V is TRBV6-5 and J is TRBJ2-7, with TRBD1 identical over 9 bases. Losses at the gene ends were 2 bases for V and 1 base for J; bases not matched to a gene: 6. The CDR3 runs to 16 residues. Germline V gene sequence: CDR1 MNHEY, CDR2 SVGAGI. The CDR3 bases are TGTGCCAGCAGTTACACGTGGACAGGGGCATCCTACGAGCAGTACTTC. Protein sequence: CASSYTWTGASYEQYF.

The rearrangement joins TRBV19 to TRBJ2-3; D gene unclear. Germline V gene sequence: CDR1 LNHDA, CDR2 SQIVND (reference sequence). The V gene lost 4 bases and the J gene lost 4 bases, with 12 bases spanning the gap. This CDR3 spans 14 amino acids. In DNA, the CDR3 is TGTGCCAGTAGTAGGGTAGCTCGGGCAGATACGCAGTATTTT. This codes for CASSRVARADTQYF.

The chain employs TRBV7-2 and TRBJ2-7; D might be TRBD1 (5 bases). V shed 1 base and J shed 2 bases, with 9 bases lying between them. The germline gives CDR1 SGHTA, CDR2 FQGNSA. The CDR3 loop spans 14 amino acids. CDR3 sequence (DNA): TGTACCAGCAGCTTAGGGGGCGCTGCCTACGAGCAGTACTTC. Translation gives CTSSLGGAAYEQYF.

This chain connects TRBV7-3 to TRBJ2-1, with D tentatively TRBD2 (5 bases). This CDR3 region has 13 residues. CDR1 and CDR2 (germline): SGHTA, FQGTGA. V shed 6 bases and J shed 6 bases, with 12 bases lying between them. As DNA, the CDR3 is TGTGCCAGCAGTCCCGGACTCATCAATGAGCAGTTCTTC. It is translated as CASSPGLINEQFF.

The chain recombines TRBV7-8 with TRBJ1-1; 9 positions match TRBD1. From germline, CDR1 is SGHVS and CDR2 FQNEAQ. V shed 5 bases and J 0 bases; nucleotides not matched to a gene: 10. The CDR3 loop spans 17 amino acids. CDR3 DNA sequence: TGTGCCAGCAGCCGGGACAGGGCTAGTCGGGTGAACACTGAAGCTTTCTTT. This codes for CASSRDRASRVNTEAFF.

The genes are TRBV4-3 and TRBJ1-2; D is uncertain. The V gene's germline CDR1 is LGHNA and CDR2 YSLEER. Trimming removed 2 bases from V and 0 bases from J, with 13 bases in between. CDR3 length: 16 residues. Here the CDR3 DNA reads TGCGCCAGCAGCCAAAGTCGCCAGACACCTAACTATGGCTACACCTTC. This codes for CASSQSRQTPNYGYTF.

The chain has TRBV7-6 and TRBJ2-7; D possibly corresponds to TRBD1 (5 bases). There are 14 residues in the CDR3. Trimming took 2 bases from V and 2 from J, leaving 10 bases between them. Germline V gene lookup returns CDR1 SGHVS and CDR2 FNYEAQ. The CDR3 is CASSLSPGPYEQYF. The DNA of the CDR3 is TGTGCCAGCAGCTTATCCCCAGGGCCCTACGAGCAGTACTTC.

This chain joins TRBV28 and TRBJ1-4; D call uncertain. The V gene lost 5 bases and the J gene lost 3 bases, with 7 bases spanning the gap. The CDR3 spans 13 residues. Germline V gene data show CDR1 as MDHEN and CDR2 as SYDVKM. Written as DNA, the CDR3 is TGTGCCAGCAGTCAGGTCCCTAATGAAAAACTGTTTTTT. Its protein is CASSQVPNEKLFF.

V is TRBV6-5 and J is TRBJ1-1; the D gene is possibly TRBD1 (6 bases). In germline, CDR1 is MNHEY, CDR2 SVGAGI. There are 14 residues in the CDR3. Deletions cut 4 bases from V and 3 bases from J, with 12 bases between. The CDR3 here is CASSSTGSHTEAFF. CDR3 nucleotide sequence: TGTGCCAGCAGTTCAACAGGGTCTCACACTGAAGCTTTCTTT.

The chain links TRBV5-8 to TRBJ1-4; D unresolved. Germline CDR1 is SGHTS and CDR2 is YDEGEE. Between the trimmed V and J ends, which lost 0 bases and 7 bases, there was a span of 13 bases. This CDR3 comprises 15 residues. CDR3: CASSLGSQVGEKLFF. The CDR3 nucleotides are TGTGCCAGCAGCTTGGGATCGCAGGTCGGTGAAAAACTGTTTTTT.

The rearrangement links TRBV25-1 to TRBJ2-7, with D possibly matching TRBD2 (7 bases). CDR3 length: 13 residues. V lost 4 bases and J lost 6, with 13 bases in between. Germline CDR1 reads MGHDK; CDR2 reads SYGVNS. The CDR3 region is CASSGGEGGEQYF. DNA of the CDR3: TGTGCCAGCAGTGGGGGGGAGGGGGGCGAGCAGTACTTC.

This chain joins TRBV4-1 and TRBJ1-3; 7 bases agree with TRBD1. The CDR3 contains 16 residues. Germline V gene sequence: CDR1 MGHRA, CDR2 YSYEKL. V shed 1 base, J shed 5 bases, and the junction held 8 bases outside the gene matches. The CDR3: CASSQGSYRGRNTIYF. The CDR3 bases are TGCGCCAGCAGCCAAGGAAGCTACAGGGGTAGAAACACCATATATTTT.